Listed below are T cell receptor beta chains from one sample, sequenced in a study of identifying expanded T cells in peripheral blood. Libraries were prepared by immunoSEQ multiplex PCR; TCRdb keeps only in-frame clonotypes and omits some of them. The sample includes about 100,000 clones, about 90% of them seen just once. Sequencing was performed on blood. The source of these receptors is a person aged 18 to 75 in good health. Both conserved end residues are part of each CDR3. Each record gives: clone size, D gene, J gene, V gene, CDR3 protein, CDR3 DNA. A D gene is named only where the DNA matches it firmly. The listing skips clone size in some rows; elsewhere it reads once, few, many or a size class.

NA,NA,TRBJ1-3,TRBV19,CASTRGGDSGNTIYF,TGTGCCAGTACCCGGGGGGGCGACTCTGGAAACACCATATATTTT
NA,NA,TRBJ2-5,TRBV2,CASSEAFLLGGLQKTQYF,TGTGCCAGCAGTGAAGCCTTCCTTCTAGGGGGGCTCCAGAAGACCCAGTACTTC
NA,NA,TRBJ2-7,TRBV6-6,CASSYAGFEQYF,TGTGCCAGCAGTTACGCGGGATTCGAGCAGTACTTC
NA,NA,TRBJ2-6,TRBV27,CASSSTASSGANVLTF,TGTGCCAGCAGTTCGACAGCTTCCTCTGGGGCCAACGTCCTGACTTTC
NA,NA,TRBJ2-5,TRBV15,CATSRDLPFQETQYF,TGTGCCACCAGCAGAGATTTGCCCTTCCAAGAGACCCAGTACTTC
NA,TRBD1,TRBJ2-7,TRBV29-1,CSGARGPFRSYEQYF,TGCAGCGGTGCAAGGGGGCCCTTTAGGTCCTACGAGCAGTACTTC
NA,TRBD2,TRBJ2-1,TRBV10-3,CAISLVASGREQFF,TGTGCCATCAGTCTCGTCGCTAGCGGGAGGGAGCAGTTCTTC
NA,TRBD1,TRBJ1-2,TRBV15,CATSPGTGGVWHGYTF,TGTGCCACCAGCCCCGGGACAGGGGGCGTCTGGCATGGCTACACCTTC
NA,NA,TRBJ2-5,TRBV9,CASSRGATVQETQYF,TGTGCCAGCAGCCGGGGGGCGACCGTCCAAGAGACCCAGTACTTC
NA,TRBD2,TRBJ2-1,TRBV6-1,CASRSGRLQHNEQFF,TGTGCCAGCAGGAGCGGGAGGCTACAACACAATGAGCAGTTCTTC
NA,NA,TRBJ2-1,TRBV7-3,CASSPGPTINGEQFF,TGTGCCAGCAGCCCGGGACCGACCATCAACGGGGAGCAGTTCTTC
NA,NA,TRBJ2-6,TRBV15,CATSRVDGSGANVLTF,TGTGCCACCAGCAGAGTCGACGGCTCTGGGGCCAACGTCCTGACTTTC
NA,NA,TRBJ1-5,TRBV4-2,CASSQDPTTTFSNQPQHF,TGTGCCAGCAGCCAAGATCCCACCACGACATTTAGCAATCAGCCCCAGCATTTT
NA,NA,TRBJ2-7,TRBV5-1,CASSLAQGISYEQYF,TGCGCCAGCAGCTTGGCCCAGGGAATCTCCTACGAGCAGTACTTC
NA,NA,TRBJ1-6,TRBV5-1,CASSLDQAGGSPLHF,TGCGCCAGCAGCTTGGATCAGGCGGGGGGTTCACCCCTCCACTTT
NA,NA,TRBJ2-1,TRBV7-6,CASSLVAGDPNFSYNEQFF,TGTGCCAGCAGCTTAGTGGCAGGGGACCCCAATTTTTCCTACAATGAGCAGTTCTTC
once,NA,TRBJ2-7,TRBV7-9,CASGYNSYEQYF,TGTGCCAGTGGTTACAACTCCTACGAGCAGTACTTC
NA,NA,TRBJ1-1,TRBV27,CASSLTVNTEAFF,TGTGCCAGCAGCCTGACAGTGAACACTGAAGCTTTCTTT
NA,NA,TRBJ1-1,TRBV2,CASSSGWVEAFF,TGTGCCAGCAGTTCAGGGTGGGTCGAAGCTTTCTTT
NA,TRBD1,TRBJ1-1,TRBV15,CATRLDRGTEAFF,TGTGCCACCAGGCTCGACAGGGGCACTGAAGCTTTCTTT
NA,NA,TRBJ2-5,TRBV5-5,CASSVQGRSQETQYF,TGTGCCAGCAGCGTACAGGGTAGGAGCCAAGAGACCCAGTACTTC
NA,NA,TRBJ1-2,TRBV7-9,CASSLLAGNYGYTF,TGTGCCAGCAGCTTACTGGCAGGGAACTATGGCTACACCTTC
NA,TRBD1,TRBJ2-1,TRBV10-1,CACDSRGPYNEQFF,TGCGCCTGCGATTCCAGGGGGCCCTACAATGAGCAGTTCTTC
NA,NA,TRBJ1-2,TRBV7-3,CASKLWGALGYGYTF,TGTGCCAGCAAACTTTGGGGGGCCCTTGGGTATGGCTACACCTTC
NA,TRBD1,TRBJ1-5,TRBV6-6,CASSFRTGRVNQPQHF,TGTGCCAGCAGTTTCAGGACAGGGCGAGTCAATCAGCCCCAGCATTTT
NA,NA,TRBJ2-7,TRBV6-5,CASSIITGYEQYF,TGTGCCAGCAGCATAATAACGGGGTACGAGCAGTACTTC
NA,NA,TRBJ1-1,TRBV6-1,CASKPERNTEAFF,TGTGCCAGCAAACCAGAAAGGAACACTGAAGCTTTCTTT
NA,NA,TRBJ1-1,TRBV5-6,CASSLGFGVGNTEAFF,TGTGCCAGCAGCTTGGGGTTTGGGGTCGGGAACACTGAAGCTTTCTTT
NA,TRBD1,TRBJ2-5,TRBV27,CASSSLGTGGEETQYF,TGTGCCAGCAGTTCGCTGGGGACAGGGGGCGAAGAGACCCAGTACTTC
NA,NA,TRBJ2-7,TRBV11-3,CASSIDRFHEQYF,TGTGCCAGCAGCATCGACAGATTCCACGAGCAGTACTTC
NA,NA,TRBJ1-1,TRBV6-1,CASCVGQTEAFF,TGTGCCAGTTGTGTGGGGCAGACTGAAGCTTTCTTT
NA,NA,TRBJ1-1,TRBV6-5,CASTGQANTEAFF,TGTGCCAGCACAGGTCAGGCTAACACTGAAGCTTTCTTT
NA,TRBD1,TRBJ1-5,TRBV19,CASSIGRDSPNQPQHF,TGTGCCAGTAGTATAGGGCGGGACAGCCCCAATCAGCCCCAGCATTTT
NA,NA,TRBJ2-1,TRBV6-4,CASSPSAGLYNEQFF,TGTGCCAGCAGCCCTTCCGCGGGACTCTACAATGAGCAGTTCTTC
NA,NA,TRBJ1-4,TRBV21-1,CASSQTGLEEKLFF,TGTGCCAGCAGCCAGACAGGGCTGGAAGAAAAACTGTTTTTT
NA,NA,TRBJ2-4,TRBV2,CASSVGIDGQGKNIQYF,TGTGCCAGCAGTGTGGGTATAGATGGGCAAGGCAAAAACATTCAGTACTTC
NA,NA,TRBJ2-5,TRBV2,CASSAQGETQYF,TGTGCCAGCAGCGCTCAGGGGGAGACCCAGTACTTC
NA,TRBD2,TRBJ2-7,TRBV18,CASSLGGGYEQYF,TGTGCCAGCTCCCTTGGGGGGGGCTACGAGCAGTACTTC
NA,NA,TRBJ1-3,TRBV6-1,CASSGPGHPGNTIYF,TGTGCCAGCAGTGGCCCGGGACATCCCGGAAACACCATATATTTT
NA,TRBD1,TRBJ1-1,TRBV7-9,CASSSGAGGVNTEAFF,TGTGCCAGCAGCTCGGGAGCAGGGGGAGTGAACACTGAAGCTTTCTTT
NA,TRBD2,TRBJ2-1,TRBV19,CASSMGLAGGPSYNEQFF,TGTGCCAGTAGTATGGGTCTAGCGGGAGGCCCCTCCTACAATGAGCAGTTCTTC
few,TRBD1,TRBJ2-5,TRBV7-9,CASSLQGTETQYF,TGTGCCAGCAGCCTACAGGGGACAGAGACCCAGTACTTC